One sample yielded the 17 T cell receptor beta chains listed below, sequenced in a study of T cells in Graves' hyperthyroidism and ophthalmopathy. TCR beta CDR3 region amplification was performed from RNA transcripts. An initial round of RT-PCR targeting the TCR CDR3 relied on the HTBI primer set. A single record per CDR3 protein comes from TCRdb applying MiXCR to the multiplex PCR reads. The sample lists approximately 320,000 distinct CDR3 sequences, 16% seen once, with around 33% in the top ten. The sequencing sample was made of blood. These receptors were obtained from a young man with Graves' hyperthyroidism.

This clonotype was seen ten or more times. The V and J genes are TRBV11-1 and TRBJ1-2; 7 bases align to TRBD1. V dropped 10 bases and J dropped 0; count of bases not matched to a gene: 5. The germline gives CDR1 SGHAT, CDR2 FQDESV (reference sequence). The CDR3 consists of 13 residues. The CDR3 region is CATSTGTNYGYTF. CDR3 coding DNA: TGTGCCACCTCGACAGGGACTAACTATGGCTACACCTTC.

V gene TRBV7-9 combines with J gene TRBJ2-1, with 9 bases identical to TRBD2. The CDR3 is made up of 18 amino acids. Unmatched junction bases numbered 17, after V lost 4 bases and J lost 7 bases. Germline V gives CDR1 SEHNR, CDR2 FQNEAQ (reference sequence). The CDR3 here is CASSSQGDSGSGQNEQFF. For the CDR3, the DNA is TGTGCCAGCAGCTCTCAGGGCGATAGCGGGAGTGGGCAAAATGAGCAGTTCTTC.

To note about this clonotype: A much larger clone lies a single base off, so this may be a read error. The chain uses TRBV7-9 and TRBJ2-7; 10 bases map to TRBD1. J gave up 5 bases and V 6 bases, and 10 bases lay outside the gene matches. This CDR3 comprises 15 residues. Germline assignment: CDR1 SEHNR and CDR2 FQNEAQ (reference sequence). DNA of the CDR3: TGTGCCAGCAGTCCTCAGAGACAGGGGGCTGACGAGCAGTACTTC. Translating it yields CASSPQRQGADEQYF.

This clonotype was detected many times. This sequence joins TRBV28 and TRBJ2-4, with D possibly being TRBD1 (6 bases). The length of the CDR3 is 20 residues. The germline CDR1 and CDR2 sequences are MDHEN and SYDVKM. V was clipped by 1 base and J by 0 bases, with 22 bases between them. As DNA, the CDR3 is TGTGCCAGCAGTTTATACTTAATGCCTAGGACAGAACTAGCCAAAAACATTCAGTACTTC. This gives the protein CASSLYLMPRTELAKNIQYF.

This clonotype was detected many times. The chain employs TRBV24-1 and TRBJ2-3, with 12 bases matching TRBD2. CDR1 and CDR2 (germline): KGHDR, SFDVKD. Trimming cost V 3 bases and J 2 bases; bases outside gene matches: 5. The CDR3 is 17 amino acids. CDR3 coding DNA: TGTGCCACCAGTGATGCCGGGACTAGCGGGCACACAGATACGCAGTATTTT. Its translation is CATSDAGTSGHTDTQYF.

This clonotype occurred many times. This chain joins TRBV5-1 and TRBJ2-1; TRBD1 matches at 8 bases. Germline V gene lookup returns CDR1 SGHRS and CDR2 YFSETQ. The ends lost 4 bases at V and 8 bases at J; junction bases unmatched: 8. The CDR3 has 14 amino acids. CDR3 region: CASSAGQGRDEQFF. In DNA form, the CDR3 reads TGCGCCAGCAGCGCCGGACAGGGTAGGGATGAGCAGTTCTTC.

V and J are TRBV9 and TRBJ1-4; 7 bases fit TRBD1. CDR1 is SGDLS, CDR2 YYNGEE, per germline. V trimming: 4 bases; J trimming: 3 bases; junction bases outside the gene matches: 3. This CDR3 comprises 14 residues. DNA of the CDR3: TGTGCCAGCAGCCGGGACAGCCCTAATGAAAAACTGTTTTTT. As protein: CASSRDSPNEKLFF. The full variable domain, rest sourced from reference TRBV9 and TRBJ1-4, is DSGVTQTPKHLITATGQRVTLRCSPRSGDLSVYWYQQSLDQGLQFLIQYYNGEERAKGNILERFSAQQFPDLHSELNLSSLELGDSALYFCASSRDSPNEKLFFGSGTQLSVL.

This clonotype was detected a few times. V usage is TRBV12-3 or TRBV12-4 and J usage is TRBJ1-5; D call uncertain. The CDR3 length is 14 residues. Deletions cut 9 bases from V and 5 bases from J, with 17 bases between. DNA of the CDR3: TGTGCCAGTACCCGAATGGGTAGGGATCAGCCCCAGCATTTT. Translating it yields CASTRMGRDQPQHF.

The CDR3, as DNA: TGTGCCAGCTCACCACCGGGGGGGGTTATGAACACTGAAGCTTTCTTT. This encodes CASSPPGGVMNTEAFF. The chain uses TRBV18 and TRBJ1-1; weak D call: TRBD1 (5 bases). V was shortened by 0 bases and J by 0 bases, with 11 bases between the two germline ends. The V gene's germline CDR1 is KGHSH and CDR2 LQKENI. The CDR3 spans 16 residues.

This clonotype was seen many times. This chain links TRBV30 with TRBJ2-1; possibly TRBD2 for D (5 bases). Germline V gene data show CDR1 as GTSNPN and CDR2 as SVGIG (reference sequence). CDR3 size: 14 residues. Trimming left V 0 bases short and J 5 bases short, with 11 bases between. CDR3 loop: CAWSVSLADNEQFF. The CDR3 nucleotides are TGTGCCTGGAGTGTAAGTCTAGCAGACAATGAGCAGTTCTTC.

J is TRBJ2-3 and V is TRBV19; no firm D call. The CDR3 loop spans 15 amino acids. V dropped 5 bases and J dropped 0 bases, with 12 bases sitting between them. Germline CDR1 LNHDA, CDR2 SQIVND (reference sequence). CDR3 sequence (DNA): TGTGCCAGTAGTTTCCAAGCGAGAAGCACAGATACGCAGTATTTT. This encodes CASSFQARSTDTQYF.

Ten or more counts support this clonotype. The chain has TRBV30 and TRBJ2-7, with D possibly being TRBD2 (6 bases). The CDR3 runs 13 residues. The germline V gene has CDR1 GTSNPN and CDR2 SVGIG (reference sequence). Trimming removed 7 bases at V and 2 bases at J, with 15 bases between. Written as DNA, the CDR3 is TGTGCCTTCACACCCGGGAGAGCCTACGAGCAGTACTTC. This codes for CAFTPGRAYEQYF.

This clonotype turned up a few times. The rearrangement uses TRBV29-1 and TRBJ1-2; D may be TRBD1 (5 bases). Trimming removed 5 bases at V and 8 bases at J, with 18 bases between. The germline gives CDR1 SQVTM, CDR2 ANQGSEA. This CDR3 region has 13 residues. This CDR3 reads CSVQDKTRAGYTF. The CDR3 nucleotides are TGCAGCGTTCAGGACAAGACGAGAGCGGGCTACACCTTC.

This clonotype was counted only a few times. This chain links TRBV19 with TRBJ1-2; no firm D call. The V gene lost 6 bases and the J gene lost 4 bases, with 3 bases spanning the gap. Germline V gene sequence: CDR1 LNHDA, CDR2 SQIVND (reference sequence). CDR3 length: 10 amino acids. The CDR3 protein is CASSSYGYTF. As DNA, the CDR3 is TGTGCCAGTAGCAGCTATGGCTACACCTTC.

This clonotype was detected ten times or more. This chain uses TRBV30 with TRBJ2-1; unclear D gene. The CDR3 has 12 amino acids. The V gene's germline CDR1 is GTSNPN and CDR2 SVGIG (reference sequence). Trimming left V 0 bases short and J 5 bases short, with 5 bases between. The CDR3 is CAWSVRNNEQFF. CDR3 sequence (DNA): TGTGCCTGGAGTGTACGAAACAATGAGCAGTTCTTC.

The sample holds a few counts of this clonotype. This may be a read error: a much more frequent sequence differs by one nucleotide. The chain joins TRBV2 to TRBJ1-5; D unclear. The CDR3 length is 16 residues. Germline V gene data show CDR1 as SNHLY and CDR2 as FYNNEI. Here the CDR3 DNA reads TGTGCCAGCAGGACCCAAGTGAAACATAGCAAACAGCCCCAGCATTTT. This codes for CASRTQVKHSKQPQHF.

In its sample, this clonotype was seen a few times. A junction end diverges from the germline sequence, so it may reflect a read error. The rearrangement joins TRBV7-6 to TRBJ1-5; a possible D gene is TRBD1 (6 bases). From germline, CDR1 is SGHVS and CDR2 FNYEAQ. The CDR3 consists of 15 residues. CDR3 in amino acids: CASSPRGRVNEPQHF. In DNA form, the CDR3 reads TGTGCCAGCAGCCCCCGGGGGCGCGTCAATGAGCCCCAGCATTTT.